This T cell receptor (beta chain) was identified in a study of T-cell memory formation after mild COVID-19. Study context: Clusters were largely donor specific.

Study-wide results and limits: Pre-infection memory harbored some responding clones, suggesting cross-reactive memory joined. CD4+ clones that contracted lay mainly in CM and EM; CD8+ ones lay in EMRA. Among clones contracting day 15 to 85, CD4/CD8 was balanced, whereas later expanders leaned CD4+.

Each CDR3 protein gets one entry after TCRdb re-called the 5' RACE reads with MiXCR. Of around 530,000 distinct CDR3 sequences listed, 20% to 25% are singletons. Germline CDR1 and CDR2: LNHDA and SQIVND (reference sequence). V lost 8 bases and J lost 7; bases outside the gene matches: 2. The CDR3 runs to 12 residues. To note about this clonotype: No antigen is known for it.

This chain links TRBV19 with TRBJ1-6; TRBD1 matches at 7 bases. This receptor was taken from an adult woman who had mild COVID-19 (a few samples of this study predate the infection). Cell type and time point are not known. The material sequenced was PBMCs or a T cell subset sorted from them (not recorded which). The CDR3: CASGTVNSPLHF. The CDR3 coding sequence is TGTGCCAGTGGGACAGTCAATTCACCCCTCCACTTT.